Sequencing of this TCR beta chain was carried out in a study of cytomegalovirus exposure and HLA in healthy donors. Points on this clone: The antigen remains unidentified.

With 60 Vbeta and 13 Jbeta primers, the PCR was carried out. Some clones are missing from TCRdb's copy, which holds only in-frame ones; the method was immunoSEQ multiplex PCR. This table has some 90,000 clones, under 75% appearing once. Regarding the study as a whole: Indistinguishable V segments such as TRBV6-2 and TRBV6-3 were excluded. Compared with the roughly 700-donor mean, an Asian-associated ancestry cluster reportedly had fewer N-insertions, according to a later analysis. Confirmation in vitro established that three CMV-associated chains were specific for CMV antigens.

The CDR3 loop spans 17 amino acids. Germline V gene sequence: CDR1 SEHNR, CDR2 FQNEAQ (reference sequence). V lost 5 bases, J lost 3 bases, and 12 bases stayed unmatched. The TCR was taken from a man aged 50-59 years in good health and CMV-seronegative. Sequences were obtained from PBMCs. The J gene is TRBJ2-2, the V gene TRBV7-9; 7 bases match TRBD1. CDR3 nucleotide sequence: TGTGCCAGCAGCCCTAGGACAGGCAAATTGGACACCGGGGAGCTGTTTTTT. It encodes CASSPRTGKLDTGELFF.